Reported below is one T cell receptor (beta chain). What it binds is not known. This entry is derived from a study of CD8+ T cells in alopecia areata. Study background: At a dose of 5 to 10 mg twice daily, oral tofacitinib was given to treated patients.

The treatment denotes: oral pan-JAK inhibitor, 5-10 mg twice daily. Extraction of RNA preceded its reverse transcription into cDNA, which served as the sequencing template. Sequencing was performed with immunoSEQ multiplex PCR; in TCRdb, only in-frame clones are kept and a portion is missing. The data show about 190,000 clones, approximately 67% seen once. General observations from the study: Patients showed less clear TCR sequence sharing than mice, possibly partly because of HLA diversity.

The CDR3 is made up of 13 amino acids. Looked up from germline, CDR1 is SGHTA and CDR2 is FQGTGA. Trimming took off 5 bases at V and 3 bases at J, with 10 bases between the two ends. The source material was CD4+ T cells sorted from blood, sampled between weeks 49 and 50, from a patient treated with tofacitinib. The rearrangement links TRBV7-3 to TRBJ2-5; D is unresolved. The TCR originated in a human donor with alopecia areata. The CDR3 protein is CASSPYREETQYF. CDR3 coding DNA: TGTGCCAGCAGCCCTTACCGGGAAGAGACCCAGTACTTC.